This is a list of T cell receptor beta chains from one sample in a study of cytomegalovirus exposure and HLA in healthy donors. Using immunoSEQ multiplex PCR, the repertoire was profiled, and TCRdb retains in-frame clones only, with some absent. The sample shows 82,000 or so clones, 95% of them seen only once. The sequenced sample was PBMCs. Source of these receptors: a young woman in good health and CMV-seronegative. CDR3s include the opening cysteine and the closing phenylalanine or tryptophan. A D gene is named only where the DNA matches it firmly. Size values are once, few and many counts, or a class for expanded clones, and some rows have none.

clone_size: .
v_call: TRBV7-9
d_call: TRBD1
j_call: TRBJ2-7
cdr3_aa: CASSTERQGSYEQYF
cdr3_nt: TGTGCCAGCAGCACAGAACGACAGGGTTCCTACGAGCAGTACTTC

clone_size: .
v_call: TRBV9
d_call: .
j_call: TRBJ2-7
cdr3_aa: CASRAEEQYF
cdr3_nt: TGTGCCAGCAGGGCGGAGGAGCAGTACTTC

clone_size: .
v_call: TRBV6-1
d_call: .
j_call: TRBJ2-1
cdr3_aa: CASSDIGSSYNEQFF
cdr3_nt: TGTGCCAGCAGTGATATCGGGAGCTCCTACAATGAGCAGTTCTTC

clone_size: .
v_call: TRBV6-4
d_call: TRBD1
j_call: TRBJ1-2
cdr3_aa: CASSDSEEGANYGYTF
cdr3_nt: TGTGCCAGCAGTGACTCGGAGGAGGGGGCGAACTATGGCTACACCTTC

clone_size: .
v_call: TRBV29-1
d_call: .
j_call: TRBJ2-7
cdr3_aa: CSVGGGMTYEQYF
cdr3_nt: TGCAGCGTCGGGGGAGGAATGACCTACGAGCAGTACTTC

clone_size: .
v_call: TRBV12-5
d_call: TRBD2
j_call: TRBJ2-1
cdr3_aa: CASGLAGLAGANEQFF
cdr3_nt: TGTGCTAGTGGTTTGGCCGGACTAGCGGGAGCGAATGAGCAGTTCTTC

clone_size: .
v_call: TRBV5-1
d_call: .
j_call: TRBJ1-1
cdr3_aa: CASSLSPMDTEAFF
cdr3_nt: TGCGCCAGCAGCTTAAGCCCTATGGACACTGAAGCTTTCTTT

clone_size: .
v_call: TRBV18
d_call: .
j_call: TRBJ2-5
cdr3_aa: CASSISRLAGETQYF
cdr3_nt: TGTGCCAGCTCGATAAGCAGGTTGGCGGGAGAGACCCAGTACTTC

clone_size: .
v_call: TRBV5-1
d_call: TRBD2
j_call: TRBJ2-7
cdr3_aa: CASSLADGRARYEQYF
cdr3_nt: TGCGCCAGCAGCTTGGCAGACGGGAGGGCTCGGTACGAGCAGTACTTC

clone_size: .
v_call: TRBV5-1
d_call: TRBD1
j_call: TRBJ2-1
cdr3_aa: CASSPRGLLQGVSNEQFF
cdr3_nt: TGCGCCAGCAGCCCGCGGGGACTGCTACAGGGGGTGAGCAATGAGCAGTTCTTC

clone_size: .
v_call: TRBV4-1
d_call: TRBD1
j_call: TRBJ2-7
cdr3_aa: CASSQDYRGVGEQYF
cdr3_nt: TGCGCCAGCAGCCAAGACTACAGGGGAGTTGGCGAGCAGTACTTC

clone_size: .
v_call: TRBV10-1
d_call: TRBD1
j_call: TRBJ2-7
cdr3_aa: CASSRDRDYEQYF
cdr3_nt: TGCGCCAGCAGCCGGGACAGGGACTACGAGCAGTACTTC

clone_size: .
v_call: TRBV11-3
d_call: .
j_call: TRBJ2-2
cdr3_aa: CASSPETGELFF
cdr3_nt: TGTGCCAGCAGCCCCGAGACCGGGGAGCTGTTTTTT

clone_size: .
v_call: TRBV11-2
d_call: .
j_call: TRBJ2-7
cdr3_aa: CASSPLRAGYEQYF
cdr3_nt: TGTGCCAGCAGCCCCCTGAGGGCCGGTTACGAGCAGTACTTC

clone_size: .
v_call: TRBV5-1
d_call: TRBD1
j_call: TRBJ2-1
cdr3_aa: CASSRPGQGSGQRYNEQFF
cdr3_nt: TGCGCCAGCAGCCGACCGGGACAGGGGTCCGGTCAGAGGTACAATGAGCAGTTCTTC

clone_size: .
v_call: TRBV29-1
d_call: TRBD1
j_call: TRBJ1-1
cdr3_aa: CSVDDTGASEAFF
cdr3_nt: TGCAGCGTTGATGATACAGGGGCGTCTGAAGCTTTCTTT

clone_size: .
v_call: TRBV9
d_call: .
j_call: TRBJ2-5
cdr3_aa: CASSPQWREETQYF
cdr3_nt: TGTGCCAGCAGCCCCCAGTGGCGGGAAGAGACCCAGTACTTC

clone_size: .
v_call: TRBV29-1
d_call: TRBD2
j_call: TRBJ2-1
cdr3_aa: CSVETAGGTYNEQFF
cdr3_nt: TGCAGCGTTGAAACCGCGGGAGGGACTTACAATGAGCAGTTCTTC

clone_size: .
v_call: TRBV6-6
d_call: .
j_call: TRBJ1-2
cdr3_aa: CASSGGFHTF
cdr3_nt: TGTGCCAGCAGCGGGGGTTTTCACACCTTC

clone_size: .
v_call: TRBV5-1
d_call: TRBD2
j_call: TRBJ2-7
cdr3_aa: CASKVREGIYEQYF
cdr3_nt: TGCGCCAGCAAGGTGCGGGAGGGAATCTACGAGCAGTACTTC

clone_size: .
v_call: TRBV15
d_call: .
j_call: TRBJ1-1
cdr3_aa: CATSRDGGRNTEAFF
cdr3_nt: TGTGCCACCAGCAGAGATGGAGGGAGGAACACTGAAGCTTTCTTT

clone_size: .
v_call: TRBV18
d_call: .
j_call: TRBJ2-3
cdr3_aa: CASSPARDTDTQYF
cdr3_nt: TGTGCCAGCTCACCGGCGCGGGACACAGATACGCAGTATTTT

clone_size: .
v_call: TRBV28
d_call: .
j_call: TRBJ2-1
cdr3_aa: CASSFVGSSYNEQFF
cdr3_nt: TGTGCCAGCAGTTTTGTAGGGAGCTCCTACAATGAGCAGTTCTTC

clone_size: .
v_call: TRBV4-1
d_call: TRBD1
j_call: TRBJ1-1
cdr3_aa: CASSHGQGSRMNTEAFF
cdr3_nt: TGCGCCAGCAGCCACGGACAGGGAAGTCGTATGAACACTGAAGCTTTCTTT

clone_size: .
v_call: TRBV2
d_call: TRBD1
j_call: TRBJ1-1
cdr3_aa: CASGDSAEAFF
cdr3_nt: TGTGCCAGCGGGGACAGCGCTGAAGCTTTCTTT

clone_size: .
v_call: TRBV18
d_call: .
j_call: TRBJ1-2
cdr3_aa: CASSHRGNYGYTF
cdr3_nt: TGTGCCAGCTCACACCGGGGTAACTATGGCTACACCTTC

clone_size: once
v_call: TRBV6-1
d_call: TRBD2
j_call: TRBJ2-7
cdr3_aa: CASSEGGSYEQYF
cdr3_nt: TGTGCCAGCAGTGAGGGGGGGTCTTACGAGCAGTACTTC

clone_size: .
v_call: TRBV7-8
d_call: .
j_call: TRBJ2-1
cdr3_aa: CASSLTSRGNSYNEQFF
cdr3_nt: TGTGCCAGCAGCTTAACGAGTCGAGGGAATAGCTACAATGAGCAGTTCTTC

clone_size: .
v_call: TRBV10-3
d_call: .
j_call: TRBJ2-5
cdr3_aa: CAISAQGLETQYF
cdr3_nt: TGTGCCATCAGTGCTCAGGGGTTGGAGACCCAGTACTTC

clone_size: .
v_call: TRBV10-3
d_call: .
j_call: TRBJ2-5
cdr3_aa: CAIRATDSQLGAQYF
cdr3_nt: TGTGCCATCAGAGCCACGGACAGCCAGCTGGGGGCCCAGTACTTC

clone_size: .
v_call: TRBV19
d_call: .
j_call: TRBJ2-7
cdr3_aa: CASSITGETYEQYF
cdr3_nt: TGTGCCAGTAGTATAACGGGGGAGACCTACGAGCAGTACTTC

clone_size: .
v_call: TRBV7-6
d_call: .
j_call: TRBJ2-2
cdr3_aa: CASSFAGRLNTGELFF
cdr3_nt: TGTGCCAGCAGCTTCGCGGGGAGATTGAACACCGGGGAGCTGTTTTTT

clone_size: .
v_call: TRBV7-2
d_call: .
j_call: TRBJ2-5
cdr3_aa: CASSLARSRGETQYF
cdr3_nt: TGTGCCAGCAGCTTAGCACGGAGTAGGGGAGAGACCCAGTACTTC

clone_size: .
v_call: TRBV7-9
d_call: .
j_call: TRBJ1-3
cdr3_aa: CASSAPGISGNTIYF
cdr3_nt: TGTGCCAGCAGCGCGCCGGGGATCTCTGGAAACACCATATATTTT

clone_size: .
v_call: TRBV2
d_call: .
j_call: TRBJ1-2
cdr3_aa: CASSEDKMYGYTF
cdr3_nt: TGTGCCAGCAGCGAAGACAAGATGTATGGCTACACCTTC

clone_size: .
v_call: TRBV2
d_call: TRBD1
j_call: TRBJ2-7
cdr3_aa: CASSEALLRQGYEQYF
cdr3_nt: TGTGCCAGCAGTGAAGCTCTGCTCAGACAGGGCTACGAGCAGTACTTC

clone_size: .
v_call: TRBV25-1
d_call: .
j_call: TRBJ2-3
cdr3_aa: CASSGPQGITDTQYF
cdr3_nt: TGTGCCAGCTCCGGCCCCCAGGGAATCACAGATACGCAGTATTTT

clone_size: .
v_call: TRBV25-1
d_call: .
j_call: TRBJ2-7
cdr3_aa: CASSEELLSYEQYF
cdr3_nt: TGTGCCAGCAGTGAAGAACTCCTCTCCTACGAGCAGTACTTC

clone_size: few
v_call: TRBV28
d_call: TRBD2
j_call: TRBJ2-1
cdr3_aa: CASSLYAGGSYNEQFF
cdr3_nt: TGTGCCAGCAGTTTATATGCGGGAGGCTCCTACAATGAGCAGTTCTTC

clone_size: .
v_call: TRBV14
d_call: .
j_call: TRBJ1-2
cdr3_aa: CASSHLTTNYGYTF
cdr3_nt: TGTGCCAGCAGCCATCTGACAACGAACTATGGCTACACCTTC

clone_size: .
v_call: TRBV27
d_call: TRBD2
j_call: TRBJ2-1
cdr3_aa: CASSFTRGLGEQFF
cdr3_nt: TGTGCCAGCAGTTTTACCCGGGGACTAGGGGAGCAGTTCTTC

clone_size: .
v_call: TRBV12-5
d_call: .
j_call: TRBJ2-1
cdr3_aa: CASGLAPRSGKRNEQFF
cdr3_nt: TGTGCTAGTGGACTTGCCCCGCGGTCGGGGAAACGAAATGAGCAGTTCTTC

clone_size: .
v_call: TRBV14
d_call: .
j_call: TRBJ2-5
cdr3_aa: CASSQGTVETQYF
cdr3_nt: TGTGCCAGCAGCCAAGGAACGGTGGAGACCCAGTACTTC

clone_size: .
v_call: TRBV7-2
d_call: TRBD1
j_call: TRBJ2-3
cdr3_aa: CASSFGTGRSDTQYF
cdr3_nt: TGTGCCAGCAGCTTCGGGACAGGGAGGTCAGATACGCAGTATTTT

clone_size: .
v_call: TRBV7-8
d_call: .
j_call: TRBJ1-2
cdr3_aa: CASSLARRGDYGYTF
cdr3_nt: TGTGCCAGCAGCTTAGCCCGACGGGGTGACTATGGCTACACCTTC